The present T cell receptor (beta chain) was sequenced within a study of cytomegalovirus exposure and HLA in healthy donors (dated by TCRdb to about 2017). Broadly, across the study: An earlier analysis of about 560 of the donors reported under 300 Gb of sequence data and roughly 120 million unique TCR beta sequences obtained from about 200 million T cells. An early release covering roughly 600 HLA-typed donors comprised approximately 300 gigabases of sequencing data and tens of millions of unique TCR sequences. The genetic ancestry cluster associated with self-reported Caucasian donors included about four fifths of the roughly 380 genotyped donors. The study was designed to test whether signatures of past pathogen exposure could be identified by cataloging public T cell receptors. The T cell repertoires of around 670 subjects were profiled by immunosequencing and related to cytomegalovirus serostatus. Besides the first cohort of 666 subjects, a separate validation cohort made up of around 120 different subjects was used. To predict cytomegalovirus infection status, the study combined high-throughput TCR immunosequencing, statistical association of individual TCRs with disease status, and machine learning. To study patterns of TCR occurrence, a later analysis re-analyzed previously published TCR beta repertoires from just over 650 donors and added high-resolution HLA genotyping. The later analysis used no new phenotypic data to find candidate immune exposures, relying instead on TCR beta sequences and their occurrence across donors. In an earlier analysis of around 540 of the donors, high-throughput TCR beta sequencing was used to judge whether each TCR beta V gene segment behaved as functional or pseudogenic. Donor age, sex, ethnicity and CMV serostatus were collected together with the repertoire data. A later genetic analysis took genome-wide SNP genotypes for about 55% of the 666 donors and used that subset as a discovery cohort. All discovery cohort repertoires had been generated on a single sequencing platform. Class I and class II HLA loci were covered by the typing at four-digit resolution. The number of typed donors differed by locus: roughly 620-640 for A, B, C, DRB1 and DQB1; approximately 540 for DQA1; over 600 for DPA1; and about 470 for DPB1. Several DR-DQ haplotypes were treated as single units for association and clustering because of strong linkage in the cohort. Among roughly 370 genotyped donors of the cohort, an average of approximately 240,000 unique TCR beta nucleotide sequences were sequenced per donor, about a sixth of them non-productive. Study-wide conclusions, independent of this receptor: A few of the identified cytomegalovirus-associated TCR beta chains were confirmed in vitro to be specific for cytomegalovirus antigens. Roughly uniform sequencing depth across donors was assumed in presence/absence analyses, although this assumption may not hold. HLA typing was unavailable for some donors at each locus, so association tests used only the typed subset. Linkage disequilibrium might explain the correlated functional status among segregating V segments, but an unknown experimental factor could not be ruled out. Broadly in line with IMGT annotations, most TCR beta V segments showed up in productive rearrangements about 90% or about 30% of the time in an earlier analysis of several hundred of the donors. The study gave a list of about 160 TCR beta chains associated with cytomegalovirus. A group of highly shared sequence variants was considered likely to be a technical artifact of the sequencing pipeline. In a later analysis, HLA-associated TCR beta chains were found to be more clonally expanded and to have lower generation probabilities than equally common non-associated chains. In a later analysis, several top co-occurrence clusters were reported to appear linked to parvovirus B19, influenza, CMV and Epstein-Barr virus. For the cohort, immune exposure information was limited to CMV serostatus. In a later analysis, some 17,000 TCR beta sequences were associated with specific HLA alleles at a false discovery rate of 0.05. According to a later analysis, most CMV-associated TCR beta chains appeared to be HLA-restricted, and the HLA associations seemed to be driven largely by CMV exposure. This cohort had only TCR beta chains sequenced, and the lack of alpha or paired-chain data limited which features could be detected. According to a later analysis, TCR association rates differed among HLA loci, with DRB1 alleles showing the most associated TCRs and HLA-C alleles showing the fewest. A further reported finding was that TCR beta sequences accurately predicted the HLA-A and HLA-B alleles for most subjects in the first cohort. Some IMGT-functional V segments, including TRBV6-2 and TRBV6-3, could not be told apart with the 87-base-pair reads, so those segments were excluded. Strong co-occurrence of HLA alleles, especially DR and DQ, made assigning TCR associations to individual alleles difficult. Most TCR sequences were seen in very few donors, while some public TCRs were found in many individuals. The classifier was reported to diagnose cytomegalovirus status with high specificity and sensitivity in both the original cohort and the validation cohort. It was suggested by the authors that the approach could potentially be generalized to other disease states and immunological phenotypes. A later genetic analysis reported fewer N-insertions in productive TCRs among donors in an Asian-associated ancestry cluster than the roughly 700-donor mean. The earlier analysis of nearly 600 of the donors excluded over 15 rarely observed V segments, including chromosome 9 orphons, because counts were too low. V-gene and J-gene trimming of TCR beta chains was associated with a missense DCLRE1C variant in a later genetic analysis, and the association was replicated in an independent cohort.

The CDR3, from cysteine to phenylalanine, totals 16 residues. The only DNA kept is the CDR3, 48 bases in frame from the first base. The CDR1 and CDR2 encoded by the germline V gene are SGHRS and YFSETQ. V is pared back by 4 bases and J by 2 bases, with 16 bases lying between the germline termini. As to this clone: It has no known antigen specificity. No qualities accompany the bases; no much larger clone lies one base away.

The cohort was made up of hundreds of healthy bone marrow donors. Cohort members were all nominally healthy when sampled, although unrecorded immune exposures were likely present. The donor was CMV seronegative and was included in the group of around 320 seronegative cohort members. A peripheral blood sample was provided by each donor, and peripheral blood mononuclear cells were used for TCR beta sequencing. The Qiagen DNeasy Blood Extraction Kit was used to extract genomic DNA from the blood cell samples. The method was the immunoSEQ multiplex PCR assay. A mixture of 60 forward primers for TCR Vbeta segments and 13 reverse primers for TCR Jbeta segments was used in the multiplex PCR. A multiplex PCR assay on genomic DNA amplified the CDR3 region of rearranged TCR beta genes. The amplified TCR beta libraries were sequenced on the Illumina HiSeq System as 87-base-pair reads. The paper's processing steps were these. In a later analysis, some 80 million unique TCR beta chains were counted across the approximately 620 repertoires, and roughly 11 million of these chains were shared by at least two donors. To remove PCR and sequencing errors, raw reads were error-corrected and collapsed into unique sequences using a nearest-neighbor algorithm that merged closely related sequences. Alignment of CDR3 sequences to IMGT reference sequences was used to assign V, D and J gene segments. Each retained sequence needed at least a six-nucleotide match to both a V gene segment and a J gene segment. Rearrangements were called productive when the CDR3 lacked stop codons and stayed in frame with V and J; all others were non-productive. CDR3 was defined according to IMGT convention as the region running from the second conserved V-encoded cysteine to the conserved J-encoded phenylalanine. In an earlier analysis of just under 600 of the donors, sequences lacking an unambiguous match to a single V gene segment were excluded. In an earlier analysis of several hundred of the donors, V segments were called functional above 56.7% productive rearrangements and were called segregating when the between-donor standard deviation exceeded 5%. A statistical classification framework was built for diagnosing cytomegalovirus status from the catalog of TCR beta chain sequences. In a later analysis, TCR nucleotide sequences were compared against IMGT/GENE-DB human TR gene sequences so that V and J genes could be assigned. The TCRdist pipeline was used in a later analysis to assign CDR3 sequences and most-parsimonious VDJ recombination scenarios. In a later analysis, each TCR beta chain was defined by its CDR3 amino acid sequence together with its V-gene family, and reads without a unique V-gene family were excluded. As a way to deal with suspected cross-contamination and a sequencing artifact, a later analysis dropped more than 500 nucleotide sequences that were highly shared and had low generation probability. In a later analysis, a clonal expansion index was calculated for each public chain from normalized within-repertoire ranks of inferred template counts. A later analysis computed generation probabilities with a VDJ recombination model fitted to out-of-frame rearrangements, and checked the results against IGoR. Hypergeometric tests were used in a later analysis to score TCR-TCR, TCR-HLA and TCR-CMV co-occurrence, with a repertoire-size bias correction applied to the TCR pairs. In a later analysis, false discovery rates were estimated by permuting HLA or CMV assignments 20 times. In a later analysis, co-occurring TCRs were grouped using DBSCAN, and TCRdist sequence similarity was added for clustering within HLA-allele-positive subsets. Co-occurrence clustering excluded repertoires with fewer than 30,000 or more than 120,000 public chains, plus five with anomalous nucleotide sharing. TCRdb re-hosts the immuneACCESS table, in-frame sequences only. Its copies lack some clones; in the studies checked, an unresolved V gene accounts for under half of them, and the cause for the rest is not known. The V and J calls and clone size are taken from that table; D and trimming were inferred from the DNA. The sample table shows about 130,000 clones, and 78% are seen once. 3% to 4.5% of the sample is held by the ten biggest clonotypes.

Recombination joined TRBV5-1 with TRBJ2-1; the D region possibly corresponds to TRBD2 (5 bases align). Material for sequencing was PBMCs. This clonotype originated in a man aged 35 to 55 in good health and CMV-seronegative. The CDR3 region has the sequence CASSPRETRTYNEQFF. The nucleotide sequence reads TGCGCCAGCAGCCCGAGGGAGACACGGACCTACAATGAGCAGTTCTTC.